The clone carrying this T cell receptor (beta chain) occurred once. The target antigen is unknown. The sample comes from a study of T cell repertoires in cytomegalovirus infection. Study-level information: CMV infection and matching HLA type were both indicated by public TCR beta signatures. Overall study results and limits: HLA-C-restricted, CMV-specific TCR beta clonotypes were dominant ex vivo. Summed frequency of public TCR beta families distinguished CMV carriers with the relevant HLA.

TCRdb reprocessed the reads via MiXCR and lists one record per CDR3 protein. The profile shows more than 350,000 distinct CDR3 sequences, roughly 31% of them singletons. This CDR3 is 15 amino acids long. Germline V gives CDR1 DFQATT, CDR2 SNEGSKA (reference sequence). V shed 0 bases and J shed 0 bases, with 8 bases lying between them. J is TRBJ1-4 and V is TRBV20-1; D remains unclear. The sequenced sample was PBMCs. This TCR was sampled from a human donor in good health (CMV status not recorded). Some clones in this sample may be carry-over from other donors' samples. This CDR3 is CSARDPGTTNEKLFF. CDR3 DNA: TGCAGTGCTAGAGACCCCGGGACAACTAATGAAAAACTGTTTTTT.